A single sample is the source of the 10 T cell receptor beta chains below, sequenced in a study of identical twins. TCRdb reprocessed the 5' RACE reads via MiXCR and lists one record per CDR3 protein. This repertoire shows approximately 890,000 distinct CDR3 sequences, 12% found once; its top ten account for around 1.5%. These same records also appear under a second study, on yellow fever vaccine responses in identical twins.

The sample taken for sequencing was PBMCs. The receptor set was obtained from a woman under 30 in good health.

The sample holds a few counts of this clonotype. The chain recombines TRBV3-1 with TRBJ1-4; D gene ambiguous. Per the germline V gene, CDR1 is LGHDT and CDR2 is YNNKEL (reference sequence). Deletions cut 0 bases from V and 8 bases from J, with 13 bases between. The CDR3 has 15 residues. CDR3 protein: CASSQDGGFEEKLFF. CDR3 sequence (DNA): TGTGCCAGCAGCCAAGATGGTGGTTTTGAAGAAAAACTGTTTTTT.

This clonotype was detected ten times or more. The chain links TRBV29-1 to TRBJ2-2, with unresolved D. The V end was cut by 2 bases, the J end by 7 bases, with 14 bases between. The CDR3 runs to 14 residues. Germline V gene lookup returns CDR1 SQVTM and CDR2 ANQGSEA. This CDR3 reads CSVESIGGIGELFF. The CDR3 DNA is TGCAGCGTTGAATCGATAGGTGGGATCGGGGAGCTGTTTTTT.

This clonotype appeared many times. CDR3 sequence: CASKPRGPNTGELFF. CDR3 bases: TGTGCCAGCAAGCCCAGGGGCCCTAACACCGGGGAGCTGTTTTTT. The genes are TRBV12-3 or TRBV12-4 and TRBJ2-2; perhaps TRBD1 as D (6 bases). The CDR3 consists of 15 residues. The V gene lost 7 bases and the J gene lost 2 bases, with 14 bases spanning the gap.

A few counts support this clonotype. V and J are TRBV7-9 and TRBJ2-7; D may be TRBD1 (5 bases). The length of the CDR3 is 12 residues. With 10 bases removed from V and 0 bases from J, the gap between germline ends came to 10 bases. Germline CDR1 reads SEHNR; CDR2 reads FQNEAQ (reference sequence). In nucleotides, the CDR3 is TGTGCCATAGTAGACAGCTCCTACGAGCAGTACTTC. This translates into CAIVDSSYEQYF.

This clonotype has more than one count but fewer than ten. V is TRBV6-1 and J is TRBJ1-2; the D gene is possibly TRBD1 (5 bases). Trimming left V 10 bases short and J 5 bases short, with 17 bases between. This CDR3 spans 13 amino acids. Germline V gives CDR1 MNHNS, CDR2 SASEGT. The CDR3 coding sequence is TGTGCCACGCAACGGGGCGCCGGGTATGGCTACACCTTC. Its protein is CATQRGAGYGYTF.

V is TRBV24-1 and J is TRBJ2-3, with D tentatively TRBD2 (6 bases). The CDR3 totals 15 residues. Trimming stripped 4 bases from V and 4 bases from J, with 14 bases between. Germline CDR1 KGHDR, CDR2 SFDVKD. The CDR3 sequence is CATSENGRGADTQYF. The CDR3 DNA is TGTGCCACCAGTGAGAACGGGAGAGGGGCAGATACGCAGTATTTT.

In this sample, this clonotype turned up many times. This chain joins TRBV27 and TRBJ2-4; D uncertain. Germline V CDR1 and CDR2: MNHEY, SMNVEV (reference sequence). Trimming pared 10 bases from V and 0 bases from J, leaving 10 bases between. The CDR3 has 13 amino acids. This CDR3 is CATRGLAKNIQYF. The CDR3 region has the DNA TGTGCCACCAGAGGATTAGCCAAAAACATTCAGTACTTC.

This clonotype appeared a few times. The rearrangement links TRBV12-3 or TRBV12-4 to TRBJ2-1; 7 bases map to TRBD2. Trimming at V came to 11 bases and at J to 4 bases, leaving 5 bases not matched to a gene. The CDR3 loop spans 12 amino acids. The CDR3: CASAGSYNEQFF. In DNA form, the CDR3 reads TGTGCCTCAGCGGGAAGTTACAATGAGCAGTTCTTC.

Only a few counts were recorded for this clonotype. The J gene is TRBJ2-7, the V gene TRBV12-3 or TRBV12-4; 9 bases are a match to TRBD1. The CDR3 loop spans 15 amino acids. V lost 6 bases to trimming and J lost 6 bases; unmatched junction nucleotides: 12. The DNA for the CDR3 is TGTGCCAGCAGCCCGCTGGGACAGGGCTTAATCGAGCAGTACTTC. Its translation is CASSPLGQGLIEQYF.

The V and J genes are TRBV28 and TRBJ2-7; 8 nucleotides line up with TRBD1. The V gene's germline CDR1 is MDHEN and CDR2 SYDVKM. Trimming removed 6 bases from V and 2 bases from J; junction bases left unmatched: 9. The CDR3 contains 15 residues. Written as DNA, the CDR3 is TGTGCCAGCAGCCTATGGCAGACAGGGGCCTACGAGCAGTACTTC. This translates into CASSLWQTGAYEQYF. Based on the CDR3 plus reference TRBV28 and TRBJ2-7, the full variable domain is DVKVTQSSRYLVKRTGEKVFLECVQDMDHENMFWYRQDPGLGLRLIYFSYDVKMKEKGDIPEGYSVSREKKERFSLILESASTNQTSMYLCASSLWQTGAYEQYFGPGTRLTVT.